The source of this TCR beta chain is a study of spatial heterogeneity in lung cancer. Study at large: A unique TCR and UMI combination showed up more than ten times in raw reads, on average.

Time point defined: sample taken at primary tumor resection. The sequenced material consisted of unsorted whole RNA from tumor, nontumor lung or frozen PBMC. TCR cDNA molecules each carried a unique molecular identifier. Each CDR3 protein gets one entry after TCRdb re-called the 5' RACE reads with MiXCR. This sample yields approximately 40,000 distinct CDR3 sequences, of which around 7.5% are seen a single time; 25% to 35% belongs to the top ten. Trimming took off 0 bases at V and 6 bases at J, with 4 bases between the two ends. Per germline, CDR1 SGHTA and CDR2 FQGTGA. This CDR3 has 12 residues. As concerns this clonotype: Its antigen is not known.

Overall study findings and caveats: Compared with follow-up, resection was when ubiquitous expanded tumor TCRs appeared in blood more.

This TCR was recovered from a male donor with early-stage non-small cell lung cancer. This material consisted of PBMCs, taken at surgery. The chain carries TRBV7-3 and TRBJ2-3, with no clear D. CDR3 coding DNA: TGTGCCAGCAGCTTAACAGGGGATACGCAGTATTTT. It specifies CASSLTGDTQYF.